One TCR beta chain is described in this entry. Its antigen is not identified. Profiling relied on immunoSEQ multiplex PCR, and the TCRdb table lists in-frame clones only, not all of them. The top ten hold approximately 1.5% of the sample, which has about 150,000 clones, roughly 90% seen once. These data come from a study of T cell responses to AZD1222 COVID-19 vaccine. Whole-study findings and limits: Mapped onto spike, vaccine-associated CD4 TCRs spanned it and were dominant at 160-218 and 743-854. Every sample of the repertoires postdated the peak T cell response. Among the donors, most were white British and more were female, and clonal diversity was possibly underestimated.

V was shortened by 4 bases and J by 2 bases, with 14 bases between the two germline ends. The CDR3 runs to 15 residues. Per the germline V gene, CDR1 is SGDLS and CDR2 is YYNGEE. V usage is TRBV9 and J usage is TRBJ2-3; D gene unclear. This clonotype was obtained from an adult who received the AZD1222 COVID-19 vaccine. The source was peripheral blood, collected 28 days after the second AZD1222 dose. The CDR3 is CASSPRPVATDTQYF. The CDR3 bases are TGTGCCAGCAGCCCAAGGCCAGTAGCCACAGATACGCAGTATTTT.